This record looks at one T cell receptor (beta chain) sequence and its context. The antigen remains undetermined. The CDR3 is made up of 14 amino acids. Trimming cost V 4 bases and J 4 bases, with 14 bases left between them. Per the germline V gene, CDR1 is SGHDN and CDR2 is FVKESK. Nominally healthy donors provided the samples, though records likely missed some immune exposures. The sample belongs to a study of cytomegalovirus exposure and HLA in healthy donors. Study conclusions and caveats: Differences between HLA loci emerged in a later analysis of TCR association rates, with DRB1 most and HLA-C fewest.

The PCR ran on 60 Vbeta and 13 Jbeta primers. Clones were read by immunoSEQ multiplex PCR, and TCRdb kept only the in-frame ones, dropping some. The table has some 190,000 clones, about 87% seen once; the top ten hold over 1%. V gene TRBV14 combines with J gene TRBJ2-7; tentative D call: TRBD1 (6 bases). Sequencing was carried out using PBMCs. The TCR comes from a man aged 25-45 years in good health and CMV-seronegative. The CDR3 DNA is TGTGCCAGCAGCCCCGAGGACAGCTTATACGAGCAGTACTTC. Amino acid sequence: CASSPEDSLYEQYF.